This T cell receptor beta chain is from a study of blood T cell repertoires in COVID-19. At the level of the study: The United States, Italy and Spain supplied acute and convalescent COVID-19 samples. PBMCs, B-cell-depleted T cells, or T cells were the source of the cDNA or gDNA that made up the material.

CDR1 is MNHEY and CDR2 is SMNVEV in the germline V gene (reference sequence). J was trimmed by 11 bases and V by 1 base; bases with no gene match: 7. The CDR3 totals 16 residues. Source study methods: Reference gene primers were amplified, and this amplification served to estimate nucleated cell counts. TCRdb keeps only in-frame clones here, not all; method: immunoSEQ multiplex PCR. D and trimming come from the DNA, and the V and J calls and clone size come from that table. The sample lists fewer than 350,000 clones, approximately 90% seen once, with about 4.2% in the top ten. V gene TRBV27 combines with J gene TRBJ2-1, with 14 nucleotides matching TRBD2. Sequenced sample: peripheral blood. The sequence was obtained from a middle-aged man with acute or convalescent COVID-19. The CDR3 protein is CASSLFGLAGGPKQFF. The CDR3 region has the DNA TGTGCCAGCAGTTTATTCGGACTAGCGGGGGGTCCGAAGCAGTTCTTC.